This T cell receptor beta chain was sequenced for a study of cytomegalovirus exposure and HLA in healthy donors. Study-level results: Some V segments (TRBV6-2 and TRBV6-3 among them) were excluded as indistinguishable. Most CMV-associated TCR beta chains were later found to appear HLA-restricted.

Primers: 60 Vbeta forward and 13 Jbeta reverse. Original handling: An analysis performed later counted about 80 million unique TCR beta chains (roughly 10 million of them shared). Clones were sequenced by immunoSEQ multiplex PCR, and TCRdb holds only the in-frame ones, with some missing. The V and J calls and clone size are taken from that table; D and trimming were inferred from the DNA. The sample holds 95,000 to 150,000 clones; about 81% are singletons and the top ten take around 1%. V dropped 1 base and J dropped 4; count of bases not matched to a gene: 4. CDR1 and CDR2 (germline): SGDLS, YYNGEE. The CDR3 runs to 16 residues. A remark on this clone: Its cognate antigen is unknown.

Sample: PBMCs. This TCR came from a woman between 25 and 40 years old in good health and CMV-seronegative. The rearrangement links TRBV9 to TRBJ2-2, with 10 nucleotides matching TRBD2. CDR3 DNA sequence: TGTGCCAGCAGCGTATGGAGCGGGGGGGTCACCGGGGAGCTGTTTTTT. Protein sequence: CASSVWSGGVTGELFF.